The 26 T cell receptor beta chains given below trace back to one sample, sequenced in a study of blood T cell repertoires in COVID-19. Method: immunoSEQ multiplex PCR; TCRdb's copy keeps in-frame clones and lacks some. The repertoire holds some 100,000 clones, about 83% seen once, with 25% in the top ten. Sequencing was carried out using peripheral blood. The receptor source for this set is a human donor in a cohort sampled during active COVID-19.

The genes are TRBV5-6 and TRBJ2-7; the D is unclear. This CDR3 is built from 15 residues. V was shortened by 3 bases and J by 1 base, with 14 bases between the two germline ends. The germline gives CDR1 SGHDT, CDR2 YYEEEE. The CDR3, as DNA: TGTGCCAGCAGCTCCCTGTCCTTCTCTTCCTACGAGCAGTACTTC. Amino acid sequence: CASSSLSFSSYEQYF.

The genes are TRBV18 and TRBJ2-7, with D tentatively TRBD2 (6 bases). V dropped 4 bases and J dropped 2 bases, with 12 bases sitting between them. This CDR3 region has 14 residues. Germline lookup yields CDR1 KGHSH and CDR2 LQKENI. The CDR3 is CASSRGTQTYEQYF. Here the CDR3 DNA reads TGTGCCAGCTCACGCGGGACCCAGACCTACGAGCAGTACTTC.

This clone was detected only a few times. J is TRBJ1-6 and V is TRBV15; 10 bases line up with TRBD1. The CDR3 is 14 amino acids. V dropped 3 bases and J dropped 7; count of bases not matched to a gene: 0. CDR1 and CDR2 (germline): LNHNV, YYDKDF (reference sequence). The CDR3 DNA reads TGTGCCACCAGCAGGGGACAGGGGAATTCACCCCTCCACTTT. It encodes CATSRGQGNSPLHF.

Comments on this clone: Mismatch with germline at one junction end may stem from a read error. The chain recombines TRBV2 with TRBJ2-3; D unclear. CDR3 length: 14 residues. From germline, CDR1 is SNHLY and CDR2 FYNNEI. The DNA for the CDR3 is TGTGCCAGCAGTGGTTCAAATGGAAGAGGAGAAGAAGGTTTT. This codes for CASSGSNGRGEEGF.

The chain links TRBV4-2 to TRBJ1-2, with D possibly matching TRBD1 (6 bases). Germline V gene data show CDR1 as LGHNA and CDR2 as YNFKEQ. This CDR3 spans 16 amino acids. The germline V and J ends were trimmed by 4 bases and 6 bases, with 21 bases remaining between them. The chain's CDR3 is CASSLRGQSFRDGYTF. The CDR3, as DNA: TGTGCCAGCAGCCTCCGAGGACAGAGCTTCAGAGATGGCTACACCTTC.

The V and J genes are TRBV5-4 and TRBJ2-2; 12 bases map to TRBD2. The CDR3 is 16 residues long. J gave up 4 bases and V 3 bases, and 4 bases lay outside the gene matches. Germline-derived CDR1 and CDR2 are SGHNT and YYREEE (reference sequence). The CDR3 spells CASSSAGLAGTGELFF. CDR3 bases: TGTGCCAGCAGCTCTGCGGGACTAGCGGGCACCGGGGAGCTGTTTTTT. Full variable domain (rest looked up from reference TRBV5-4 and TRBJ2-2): ETGVTQSPTHLIKTRGQQVTLRCSSQSGHNTVSWYQQALGQGPQFIFQYYREEENGRGNFPPRFSGLQFPNYSSELNVNALELDDSALYLCASSSAGLAGTGELFFGEGSRLTVL.

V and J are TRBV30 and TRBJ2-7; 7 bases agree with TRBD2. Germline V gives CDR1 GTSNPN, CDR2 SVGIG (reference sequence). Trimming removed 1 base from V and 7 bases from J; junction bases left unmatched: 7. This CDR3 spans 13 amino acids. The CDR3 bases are TGTGCCTGGAGTGGACTAGCCGCTGATGAGCAGTACTTC. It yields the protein CAWSGLAADEQYF.

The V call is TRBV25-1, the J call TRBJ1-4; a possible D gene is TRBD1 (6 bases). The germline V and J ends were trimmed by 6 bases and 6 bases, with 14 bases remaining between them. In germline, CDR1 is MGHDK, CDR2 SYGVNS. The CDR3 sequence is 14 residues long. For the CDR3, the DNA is TGTGCCAGCAGCGATCTGAAGGGGGATGAAAAACTGTTTTTT. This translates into CASSDLKGDEKLFF.

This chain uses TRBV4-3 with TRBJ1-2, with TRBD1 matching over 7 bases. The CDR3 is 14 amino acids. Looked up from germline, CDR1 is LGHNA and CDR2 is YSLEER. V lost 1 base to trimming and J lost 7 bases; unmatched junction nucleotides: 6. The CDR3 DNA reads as TGCGCCAGCAGCCAAGGACAGGGATCGAGTGGCTACACCTTC. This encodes CASSQGQGSSGYTF.

The chain's CDR3 is CASSEISGNEKLFF. Written as DNA, the CDR3 is TGTGCCAGCAGTGAAATCAGCGGGAATGAAAAACTGTTTTTT. V and J are TRBV25-1 and TRBJ1-4; D ambiguous. Germline-derived CDR1 and CDR2 are MGHDK and SYGVNS. This CDR3 has 14 residues. V was clipped by 2 bases and J by 5 bases, with 9 bases between them.

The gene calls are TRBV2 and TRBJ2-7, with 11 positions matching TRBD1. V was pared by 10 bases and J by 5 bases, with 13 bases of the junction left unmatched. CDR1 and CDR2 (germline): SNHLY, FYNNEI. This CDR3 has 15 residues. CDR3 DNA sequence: TGTGCCACCCCGGGACAGGGGGGACCGAAAGACGAGCAGTACTTC. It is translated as CATPGQGGPKDEQYF.

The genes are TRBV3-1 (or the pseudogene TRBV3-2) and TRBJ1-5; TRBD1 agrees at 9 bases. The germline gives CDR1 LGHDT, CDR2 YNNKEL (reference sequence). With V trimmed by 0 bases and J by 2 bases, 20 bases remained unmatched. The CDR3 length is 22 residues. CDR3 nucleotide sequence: TGTGCCAGCAGCCAAGAATTGCCAGACTCGAACCACCGGGACAGGGGCAATCAGCCCCAGCATTTT. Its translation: CASSQELPDSNHRDRGNQPQHF.

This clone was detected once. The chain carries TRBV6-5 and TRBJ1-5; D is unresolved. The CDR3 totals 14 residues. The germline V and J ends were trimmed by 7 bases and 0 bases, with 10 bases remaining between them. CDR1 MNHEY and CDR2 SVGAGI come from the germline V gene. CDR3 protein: CASNSPGSNQPQHF. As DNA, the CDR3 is TGTGCCAGCAACTCGCCGGGTAGCAATCAGCCCCAGCATTTT.

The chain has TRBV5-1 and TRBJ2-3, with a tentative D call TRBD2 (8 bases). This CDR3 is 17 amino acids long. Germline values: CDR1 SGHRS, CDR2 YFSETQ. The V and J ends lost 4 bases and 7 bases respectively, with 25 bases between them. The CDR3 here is CASSPLGRGARGYTQYF. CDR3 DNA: TGCGCCAGCAGCCCTTTGGGGCGGGGGGCCAGGGGGTATACGCAGTATTTT. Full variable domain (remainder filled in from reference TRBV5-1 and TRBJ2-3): KAGVTQTPRYLIKTRGQQVTLSCSPISGHRSVSWYQQTPGQGLQFLFEYFSETQRNKGNFPGRFSGRQFSNSRSEMNVSTLELGDSALYLCASSPLGRGARGYTQYFGPGTRLTVL.

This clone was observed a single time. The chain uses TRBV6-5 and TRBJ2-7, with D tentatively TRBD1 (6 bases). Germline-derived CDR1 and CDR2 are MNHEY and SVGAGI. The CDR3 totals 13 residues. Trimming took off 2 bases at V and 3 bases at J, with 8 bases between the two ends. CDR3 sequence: CASSYRDNYEQYF. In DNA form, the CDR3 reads TGTGCCAGCAGTTACCGGGACAACTACGAGCAGTACTTC.

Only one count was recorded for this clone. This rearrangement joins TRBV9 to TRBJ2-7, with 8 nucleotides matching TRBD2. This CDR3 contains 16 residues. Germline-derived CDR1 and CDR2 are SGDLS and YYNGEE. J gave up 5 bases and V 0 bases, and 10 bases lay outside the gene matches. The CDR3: CASSVETSGALDEQYF. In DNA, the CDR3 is TGTGCCAGCAGCGTAGAAACTAGCGGTGCCTTGGACGAGCAGTACTTC. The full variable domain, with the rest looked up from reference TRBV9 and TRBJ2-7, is DSGVTQTPKHLITATGQRVTLRCSPRSGDLSVYWYQQSLDQGLQFLIQYYNGEERAKGNILERFSAQQFPDLHSELNLSSLELGDSALYFCASSVETSGALDEQYFGPGTRLTVT.

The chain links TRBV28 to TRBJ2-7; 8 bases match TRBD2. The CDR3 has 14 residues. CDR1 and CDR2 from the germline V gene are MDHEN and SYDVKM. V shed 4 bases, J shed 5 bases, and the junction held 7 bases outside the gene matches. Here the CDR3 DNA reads TGTGCCAGCAGTTCTCCCGGGGGGGGCCACGAGCAGTACTTC. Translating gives CASSSPGGGHEQYF.

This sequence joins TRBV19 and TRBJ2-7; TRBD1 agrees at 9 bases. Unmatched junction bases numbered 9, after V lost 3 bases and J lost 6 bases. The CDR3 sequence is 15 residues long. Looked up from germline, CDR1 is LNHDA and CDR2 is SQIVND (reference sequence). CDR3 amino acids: CASSILPGQGSEQYF. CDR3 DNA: TGTGCCAGTAGTATTCTTCCCGGACAGGGGTCCGAGCAGTACTTC.

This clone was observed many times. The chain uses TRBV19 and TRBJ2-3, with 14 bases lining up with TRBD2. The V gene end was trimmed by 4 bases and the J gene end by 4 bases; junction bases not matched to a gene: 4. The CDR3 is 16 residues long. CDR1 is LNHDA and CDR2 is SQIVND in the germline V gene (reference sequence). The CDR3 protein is CASSTTSGRAADTQYF. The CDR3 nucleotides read TGTGCCAGTAGTACGACTAGCGGGAGGGCCGCAGATACGCAGTATTTT.

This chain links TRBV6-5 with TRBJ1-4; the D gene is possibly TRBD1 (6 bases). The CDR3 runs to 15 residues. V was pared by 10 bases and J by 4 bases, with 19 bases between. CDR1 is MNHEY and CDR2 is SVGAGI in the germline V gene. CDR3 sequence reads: CAILGLGDNNEKLFF. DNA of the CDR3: TGTGCCATCCTAGGGTTGGGGGACAATAATGAAAAACTGTTTTTT.

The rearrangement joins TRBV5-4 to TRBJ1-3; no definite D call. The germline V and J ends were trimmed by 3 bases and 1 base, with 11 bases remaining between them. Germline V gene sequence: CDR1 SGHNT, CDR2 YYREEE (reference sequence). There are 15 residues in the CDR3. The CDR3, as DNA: TGTGCCAGCAGCTCCACCCCTCGGTCTGGAAACACCATATATTTT. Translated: CASSSTPRSGNTIYF.

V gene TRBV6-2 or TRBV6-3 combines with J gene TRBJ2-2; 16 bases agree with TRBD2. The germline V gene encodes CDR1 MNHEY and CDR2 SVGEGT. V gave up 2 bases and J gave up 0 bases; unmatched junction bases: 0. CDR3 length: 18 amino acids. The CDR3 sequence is CASSYGTSGGANTGELFF. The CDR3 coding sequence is TGTGCCAGCAGTTACGGGACTAGCGGGGGGGCGAACACCGGGGAGCTGTTTTTT.

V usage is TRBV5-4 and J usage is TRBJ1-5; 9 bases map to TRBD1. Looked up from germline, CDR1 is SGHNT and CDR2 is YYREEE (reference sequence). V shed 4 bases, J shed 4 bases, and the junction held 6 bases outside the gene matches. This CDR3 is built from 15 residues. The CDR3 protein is CASSHGTGWNQPQHF. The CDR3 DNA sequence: TGTGCCAGCAGCCATGGGACAGGGTGGAATCAGCCCCAGCATTTT.

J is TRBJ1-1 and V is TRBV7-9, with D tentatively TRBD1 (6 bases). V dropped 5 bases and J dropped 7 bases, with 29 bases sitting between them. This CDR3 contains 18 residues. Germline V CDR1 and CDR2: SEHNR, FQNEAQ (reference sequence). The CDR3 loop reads CASSPFRSVGGQMGEAFF. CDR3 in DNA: TGTGCCAGCAGCCCCTTTCGATCTGTGGGGGGGCAAATGGGTGAAGCTTTCTTT.

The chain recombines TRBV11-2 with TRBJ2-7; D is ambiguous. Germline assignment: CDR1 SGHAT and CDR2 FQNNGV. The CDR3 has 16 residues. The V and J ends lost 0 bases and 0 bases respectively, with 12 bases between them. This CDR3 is CASSLDSPASSYEQYF. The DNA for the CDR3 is TGTGCCAGCAGCTTAGATAGTCCAGCTAGCTCCTACGAGCAGTACTTC.

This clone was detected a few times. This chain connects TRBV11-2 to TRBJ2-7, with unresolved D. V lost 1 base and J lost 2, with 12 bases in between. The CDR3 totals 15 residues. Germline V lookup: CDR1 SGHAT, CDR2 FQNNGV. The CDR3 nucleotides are TGTGCCAGCAGCTTAGTTGGTAAGCTCACCTACGAGCAGTACTTC. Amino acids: CASSLVGKLTYEQYF.